The following is a T cell receptor (beta chain) sequence with its context. Its target antigen remains unknown. It has no much larger one-base neighbor in the sample; base qualities were not kept. The entire isolated RNA was reverse transcribed using the High Capacity cDNA Reverse Transcription Kit, and thus expressed TCRB transcripts were sequenced. Naive, central memory and regulatory T cell samples underwent deep immunoSEQ sequencing, averaging around 4 million total reads per sample. Sorted cells were lysed in RLT buffer and RNA was extracted with DNase-treated RNeasy Micro or Mini kits, depending on cell number. To prevent cross-contamination, every cell subset was processed on its own, while patient and healthy donor samples were processed together. TCRB sequences were amplified from cDNA with the immunoSEQ multiplex PCR, producing 87-bp fragments spanning the CDR3 region. Sequencing of the amplicons was done on the Illumina HiSeq platform. The study's own analysis went as follows. PCR bias was corrected computationally using synthetic template baselines, and reads within Hamming distance 2 were collapsed, with unmergeable singletons discarded. By aligning reads against IMGT, V, D and J genes, CDR3 length, and insertions or deletions at six rearrangement sites were assigned. Clonotype counts were normalized to sorted cell number within each subset before computing true diversity and Gini coefficients with the tcR R package. The overlap coefficient, calculated on TCRB nucleotide sequences, was used to quantify repertoire sharing. As a proxy for the pre-selection repertoire, out-of-frame TCRB sequences from naive cells were analyzed. Not all clones reach the TCRdb copy of this immuneACCESS table, which keeps in-frame sequences only. Checked studies attribute under half of the gap to unresolved V genes and leave the rest unexplained. That table furnishes V, J and clone size, whereas the DNA furnished D and trimming. Here the sample has about 650,000 clones; roughly an eighth occur a single time. The ten largest clones represent around 0.12% of the sample.

Trimming removed 4 bases from V and 1 base from J, leaving 8 bases between the germline ends. From the cysteine up to the phenylalanine, the CDR3 has a length of 14 residues. The kept DNA is CDR3 alone, 42 bases in frame from the first base. Reading the germline V gene gives CDR1 SGHRS and CDR2 YFSETQ. These data belong to a study of beta chain features in type 1 diabetes (dated by TCRdb to 2016 to 2019). Notes on the research overall: Mean age, gender distribution, total cell number and subset yield were not different between patients and healthy donors. Whereas all 28 donors provided naive and central memory subsets, regulatory and stem cell-like memory subsets were isolated from just 8 patients and roughly 8 healthy donors. A total of approximately 99,000,000 sorted cells were examined across all samples, and RNA yield correlated strongly with the number of cells per subset. In the study, recently diagnosed type 1 diabetes patients and matched healthy donors were compared on the TCRB repertoires of their sorted circulating CD4+ T cell subsets.

Each donor gave one peripheral blood draw, averaging about 120 mL, which was collected into heparinised tubes. A BD FACSAria II and a panel including CD45RO, CCR7, CD25, CD127, CD95 and CD27 were used to sort naive, central memory, regulatory and stem cell-like memory CD4+ T cells. Every sorted population had a purity above 95%. PBMCs were isolated right away by Lymphoprep density gradient centrifugation and were stained directly, without culture. Samples were stained and sorted in pairs, with one healthy donor and one patient per experiment, so that batch effects were minimized. Points the paper makes about the study in general: Sequencing cDNA rather than genomic DNA could over-represent highly expressing activated cells, although activation and CD3 levels did not differ between groups. Shorter templates might have been favored by PCR, but patient and control samples were amplified and corrected together, so both groups would have been affected equally by any skew. At VDJ recombination sites, type 1 diabetes patients had fewer insertions and more deleted nucleotides, which implies abnormalities in thymic rearrangement. Type 1 diabetes patients showed a moderate but significant shortening of TCRB CDR3 length in all four CD4+ subsets. HLA sub-analyses involved small numbers of individuals, so any influence of HLA type on TCRB rearrangement remained unresolved. Naive, central memory and regulatory TCRB repertoires appeared to be more similar among patients than among healthy donors.

The chain is made from TRBV5-1 and TRBJ2-2; no D gene can be assigned with confidence. The sample comprised naive CD4+ T cells from blood. The cell subset or site label corresponds to: true naive CD4+ T cells. This receptor was taken from a man aged 25 to 40 with type 1 diabetes. The DNA reads as follows: TGCGCCAGCAGCGAAACATGGAACACCGGGGAGCTGTTTTTT. The encoded protein is CASSETWNTGELFF. The entire variable domain, with the stretches around the CDR3 drawn from the reference TRBV5-1 and TRBJ2-2 proteins, is KAGVTQTPRYLIKTRGQQVTLSCSPISGHRSVSWYQQTPGQGLQFLFEYFSETQRNKGNFPGRFSGRQFSNSRSEMNVSTLELGDSALYLCASSETWNTGELFFGEGSRLTVL.